One sample yielded the 17 T cell receptor beta chains listed below, sequenced in a study of shared clonotypes between healthy human individuals. Data came from immunoSEQ multiplex PCR; TCRdb stores just in-frame clones and leaves some out. The table has hundreds of thousands of clones, more than 70% seen once; the top ten hold around 1.8%. Source material: memory CD4+ T cells sorted from blood. The subset was: CD45RA-negative fraction. The source is a woman aged 25 to 45 in good health.

CDR3 DNA: TGTGCCAGCGGGACAGACAGGGTAAACACTGAAGCTTTCTTT. Protein sequence: CASGTDRVNTEAFF. The rearrangement links TRBV11-2 to TRBJ1-1; 7 bases align to TRBD1. The CDR3 loop spans 14 amino acids. The germline CDR1 and CDR2 sequences are SGHAT and FQNNGV. The J segment lost 2 bases and the V segment lost 8 bases, leaving 8 bases of the junction unmatched.

The chain uses TRBV25-1 and TRBJ2-7, with 9 bases aligning to TRBD1. This CDR3 has 15 amino acids. Germline V gene lookup returns CDR1 MGHDK and CDR2 SYGVNS. The V and J ends lost 6 bases and 5 bases, in that order; junction bases with no gene match: 11. The CDR3 sequence: CASRAQRTGEDEQYF. The DNA of the CDR3 is TGTGCCAGCAGAGCACAGAGGACAGGGGAGGACGAGCAGTACTTC.

This clone came up once. The chain joins TRBV4-1 to TRBJ1-1, with TRBD1 as a possible D gene (5 bases). Trimming shortened V by 2 bases and J by 3 bases, and 16 bases separated the two germline ends. The CDR3 sequence is 16 residues long. CDR1 is MGHRA, CDR2 YSYEKL, per germline. The CDR3 nucleotides are TGCGCCAGCAGCCAACCCCTACGCCCGACAGACACTGAAGCTTTCTTT. It specifies CASSQPLRPTDTEAFF.

In its sample, this clone was seen once. The chain carries TRBV10-3 and TRBJ1-1, with TRBD1 identical over 7 bases. Germline loops: CDR1 ENHRY, CDR2 SYGVKD. J gave up 1 base and V 0 bases, and 8 bases lay outside the gene matches. This CDR3 region has 17 residues. DNA for the CDR3: TGTGCCATCAGTGAGTCGAGCGGGACAGTTCGGAACACTGAAGCTTTCTTT. Protein sequence: CAISESSGTVRNTEAFF.

This clone occurred a few times. The chain employs TRBV15 and TRBJ1-5; D unclear. The CDR3 runs to 15 residues. From germline, CDR1 is LNHNV and CDR2 YYDKDF (reference sequence). V was clipped by 1 base and J by 5 bases, with 12 bases between them. CDR3 in DNA: TGTGCCACCAGCAGAGTTCGGTTCCGGGATCAGCCCCAGCATTTT. This sequence encodes CATSRVRFRDQPQHF.

This clone turned up a few times. This rearrangement joins TRBV18 to TRBJ2-7; D is uncertain. Germline V gene sequence: CDR1 KGHSH, CDR2 LQKENI. Between the trimmed V and J ends, which lost 6 bases and 6 bases, there was a span of 9 bases. The CDR3 is 11 residues long. This CDR3 is CASSQSLEQYF. The CDR3 DNA is TGTGCCAGCTCCCAGAGCCTCGAGCAGTACTTC.

The sample holds many counts of this clone. The sample carries other DNA sequences with the same CDR3. The chain recombines TRBV5-1 with TRBJ1-4, with D unclear. This CDR3 comprises 14 residues. Deletions cut 4 bases from V and 8 bases from J, with 15 bases between. Germline loops: CDR1 SGHRS, CDR2 YFSETQ. The CDR3 DNA reads TGCGCCAGCAGCCTCCAAGGGTTACGGGAAAAACTGTTTTTT. Protein sequence: CASSLQGLREKLFF. Using reference TRBV5-1 and TRBJ1-4 for the parts outside the CDR3, the full variable domain is KAGVTQTPRYLIKTRGQQVTLSCSPISGHRSVSWYQQTPGQGLQFLFEYFSETQRNKGNFPGRFSGRQFSNSRSEMNVSTLELGDSALYLCASSLQGLREKLFFGSGTQLSVL.

This clone was recorded once. This sequence joins TRBV5-1 and TRBJ2-1; 9 positions match TRBD1. The CDR3 is 15 amino acids. Germline V lookup: CDR1 SGHRS, CDR2 YFSETQ. Losses at the gene ends were 3 bases for V and 4 bases for J; bases not matched to a gene: 5. CDR3 protein: CASSSGTGQYNEQFF. For the CDR3, the DNA is TGCGCCAGCAGCTCCGGGACAGGGCAATACAATGAGCAGTTCTTC.

The CDR3, as DNA: TGTGCCAGCAGCTTAGGCTCCGGCCCTAGCGGGAGGGCCTACAATGAGCAGTTCTTC. It codes for CASSLGSGPSGRAYNEQFF. The chain employs TRBV7-8 and TRBJ2-1; 12 bases are shared with TRBD2. CDR1 and CDR2 from the germline V gene are SGHVS and FQNEAQ. V was clipped by 1 base and J by 2 bases; unmatched bases: 9. The CDR3 is made up of 19 amino acids. The full variable domain, completed using reference TRBV7-8 and TRBJ2-1, is GAGVSQSPRYKVAKRGQDVALRCDPISGHVSLFWYQQALGQGPEFLTYFQNEAQLDKSGLPSDRFFAERPEGSVSTLKIQRTQQEDSAVYLCASSLGSGPSGRAYNEQFFGPGTRLTVL.

This clone was recorded many times. The chain has TRBV7-2 and TRBJ1-5; D is unresolved. Germline CDR1 is SGHTA and CDR2 is FQGNSA. The V end lost 0 bases, the J end lost 7 bases, and 7 bases lay between the germline ends. The length of the CDR3 is 13 residues. CDR3 amino acids: CASSLAPVQPQHF. CDR3 coding DNA: TGTGCCAGCAGCTTAGCCCCTGTACAGCCCCAGCATTTT.

With respect to this clone: The sample contains more than one DNA sequence encoding this CDR3. The chain couples TRBV28 to TRBJ1-5, with 8 bases aligning to TRBD1. The CDR3 consists of 15 residues. Germline CDR1 and CDR2: MDHEN and SYDVKM. The trim removed 6 bases at V and 0 bases at J, leaving 4 bases unmatched. In nucleotides, the CDR3 is TGTGCCAGCAGAGAAGACAGGGGTAGCAATCAGCCCCAGCATTTT. Protein: CASREDRGSNQPQHF.

This chain uses TRBV14 with TRBJ1-2; D not certain. This CDR3 spans 16 amino acids. The germline gives CDR1 SGHDN, CDR2 FVKESK. Trimming took 0 bases from V and 5 from J, leaving 16 bases between them. This chain's CDR3 is CASSQDLAPPYYGYTF. DNA for the CDR3: TGTGCCAGCAGCCAAGATTTGGCACCGCCTTATTATGGCTACACCTTC.

The V and J genes are TRBV19 and TRBJ2-5; 12 bases align to TRBD2. V gave up 3 bases and J gave up 5 bases; unmatched junction bases: 7. Germline CDR1 LNHDA, CDR2 SQIVND (reference sequence). The CDR3 extends over 16 amino acids. The CDR3 loop is CASSMASGRGLETQYF. In DNA form, the CDR3 reads TGTGCCAGTAGTATGGCTAGCGGGAGGGGTTTGGAGACCCAGTACTTC.

This clone was observed many times. This CDR3 is also generated by other DNA sequences in the sample. V gene TRBV5-1 combines with J gene TRBJ2-7, with a possible D match to TRBD1 (5 bases). Germline CDR1 and CDR2: SGHRS and YFSETQ. The length of the CDR3 is 12 residues. V was trimmed by 4 bases and J by 3 bases, leaving 8 bases between them. This CDR3 reads CASSPDSYEQYF. In DNA, the CDR3 is TGCGCCAGCAGCCCCGACAGCTACGAGCAGTACTTC.

This clone was recorded a few times. The genes are TRBV18 and TRBJ1-2, with 8 positions matching TRBD1. This CDR3 has 16 amino acids. V gave up 5 bases and J gave up 1 base; unmatched junction bases: 9. Germline CDR1 is KGHSH and CDR2 is LQKENI. The CDR3 DNA sequence: TGTGCCAGCTCATTACCCGGGACAGGTGTTAACTATGGCTACACCTTC. It codes for CASSLPGTGVNYGYTF.

The chain recombines TRBV6-5 with TRBJ2-1; 8 bases map to TRBD1. This CDR3 contains 14 residues. Germline V CDR1 and CDR2: MNHEY, SVGAGI. V lost 6 bases, J lost 9 bases, and 10 bases stayed unmatched. The CDR3 sequence is CASSKPTGDPEQFF. The CDR3 region has the DNA TGTGCCAGCAGCAAACCGACAGGGGACCCTGAGCAGTTCTTC.

The chain employs TRBV28 and TRBJ2-3; no definite D call. Germline CDR1 reads MDHEN; CDR2 reads SYDVKM. The CDR3 contains 13 residues. V was clipped by 2 bases and J by 4 bases, with 7 bases between them. The CDR3 DNA reads TGTGCCAGCAGTTTAAGTAGTGCAGATACGCAGTATTTT. It specifies CASSLSSADTQYF.